Below, 9 T cell receptor beta chains from the same sample are listed, as sequenced in a study of regulatory T cells in long-lasting Graves disease. Time point: persistent/refractory GD, antithyroid drugs over 5 years with positive TRAb. From RNA extracted from PBMCs, the TCR library was made. In building TCR beta libraries, iRepertoire HTBI primers were used together with Arm-PCR of CDR3 regions. Each CDR3 protein is one row after TCRdb ran MiXCR on the multiplex PCR reads. The sample includes 600,000 to 850,000 distinct CDR3 sequences, about 30% of them seen just once. The sample was peripheral blood mononuclear cells (PBMCs), taken when the disease was refractory, from a patient treated with antithyroid drugs. The receptors come from a female donor with Graves disease.

This chain links TRBV5-1 with TRBJ1-6; 7 bases map to TRBD1. This CDR3 contains 14 residues. Trimming took 5 bases from V and 8 from J; bases not matched to a gene: 7. CDR1 is SGHRS, CDR2 YFSETQ, per germline. CDR3 bases: TGCGCCAGCAGTACAGGGGCCGATTATTCACCCCTCCACTTT. This translates into CASSTGADYSPLHF.

This clonotype was counted ten times or more. The rearrangement links TRBV20-1 to TRBJ2-2, with 11 bases lining up with TRBD2. V dropped 1 base and J dropped 3; count of bases not matched to a gene: 4. Germline CDR1 is DFQATT and CDR2 is SNEGSKA (reference sequence). The CDR3 is 16 residues long. For the CDR3, the DNA is TGCAGTGCTAGAGGGGGACTAGCGGAACACACCGGGGAGCTGTTTTTT. Translated, it gives CSARGGLAEHTGELFF.

This chain connects TRBV20-1 to TRBJ2-7; D unclear. Trimming took off 3 bases at V and 2 bases at J, with 17 bases between the two ends. Per germline, CDR1 DFQATT and CDR2 SNEGSKA (reference sequence). There are 15 residues in the CDR3. The CDR3 DNA is TGCAGTGCTAGTCACCATCCACTTTCCACCTACGAGCAGTACTTC. Translating it yields CSASHHPLSTYEQYF.

The V call is TRBV5-1, the J call TRBJ1-1, with D unresolved. Trimming took off 0 bases at V and 4 bases at J, with 10 bases between the two ends. Germline CDR1 reads SGHRS; CDR2 reads YFSETQ. The CDR3 runs 14 residues. CDR3: CASSLEGWSTEAFF. The CDR3 DNA reads as TGCGCCAGCAGCTTGGAGGGTTGGAGCACTGAAGCTTTCTTT. The full variable domain, completed using reference TRBV5-1 and TRBJ1-1, is KAGVTQTPRYLIKTRGQQVTLSCSPISGHRSVSWYQQTPGQGLQFLFEYFSETQRNKGNFPGRFSGRQFSNSRSEMNVSTLELGDSALYLCASSLEGWSTEAFFGQGTRLTVV.

Only a few counts were recorded for this clonotype. The chain carries TRBV6-1 and TRBJ2-7, with 12 positions matching TRBD2. This CDR3 has 13 residues. Germline CDR1 is MNHNS and CDR2 is SASEGT. The V and J ends lost 4 bases and 6 bases, in that order; junction bases with no gene match: 1. The CDR3 region has the DNA TGTGCCAGCAGTGGGACTAGCGGGATCGAGCAGTACTTC. Its protein product is CASSGTSGIEQYF.

The sample holds many counts of this clonotype. The CDR3 reads CSGWTGMNTEAFF. The CDR3 DNA reads TGCAGCGGATGGACAGGGATGAACACTGAAGCTTTCTTT. The chain combines TRBV29-1 with TRBJ1-1; 8 nucleotides line up with TRBD1. Losses at the gene ends were 7 bases for V and 0 bases for J; bases not matched to a gene: 4. This CDR3 spans 13 amino acids. From germline, CDR1 is SQVTM and CDR2 ANQGSEA.

This clonotype was detected a few times. The chain is built from TRBV30 and TRBJ1-1, with D possibly being TRBD1 (5 bases). CDR3 length: 14 residues. Trimming took 0 bases from V and 6 from J, leaving 14 bases between them. From germline, CDR1 is GTSNPN and CDR2 SVGIG (reference sequence). DNA of the CDR3: TGTGCCTGGAGTGTACAGCGGGGCGGGGCTGAAGCTTTCTTT. This encodes CAWSVQRGGAEAFF.

V gene TRBV6-1 combines with J gene TRBJ2-7; 7 bases align to TRBD2. The V gene's germline CDR1 is MNHNS and CDR2 SASEGT. J gave up 5 bases and V 8 bases, and 3 bases lay outside the gene matches. This CDR3 region has 11 residues. The CDR3 is CASGRVDEQYF. In nucleotides, the CDR3 is TGTGCCAGCGGGAGGGTCGACGAGCAGTACTTC.

The V call is TRBV20-1, the J call TRBJ2-5; 10 positions agree with TRBD2. Germline assignment: CDR1 DFQATT and CDR2 SNEGSKA (reference sequence). The CDR3 is 14 amino acids. V gave up 4 bases and J gave up 4 bases; unmatched junction bases: 6. CDR3 loop: CSANPGLARETQYF. For the CDR3, the DNA is TGCAGTGCTAATCCGGGACTAGCGAGAGAGACCCAGTACTTC.